The source of this TCR beta chain is a study of vaccination effects on CD4 cells after COVID-19. Using immunoSEQ multiplex PCR, the repertoire was profiled, and TCRdb retains in-frame clones only, with some absent. The sample lists 62,000 or so clones; 80% were seen once. This CDR3 region has 17 residues. CDR1 is MNHEY and CDR2 is SVGEGT in the germline V gene. V lost 1 base and J 2 bases, leaving 16 bases between the germline ends. Pools of viral peptides were used by the ViraFEST assay to expand antigen-specific CD4+ T cells ahead of sequencing. At the end of nine to ten days of culture, CD4+ T cells were isolated. Prior SARS-CoV-2 infection was absent in the vaccine recipients, as shown by negative nucleocapsid antibodies. On this clone itself: Its specificity is not known.

The source material was CD4+ T cells from PBMCs cultured with SARS-CoV-2 spike peptides, sampled before COVID-19 vaccination. The receptor was derived from a human donor who received a COVID-19 vaccine. The chain joins TRBV6-2 or TRBV6-3 to TRBJ2-3, with D perhaps matching TRBD1 or TRBD2 (5 bases each). The CDR3 reads CASSYFPGKGLTDTQYF. The CDR3 DNA sequence: TGTGCCAGCAGTTACTTCCCGGGGAAGGGGCTCACAGATACGCAGTATTTT.